What follows are 16 T cell receptor beta chains derived from one specimen sequenced in a study of technical replicates of blood from a handful of donors. The assay was immunoSEQ multiplex PCR, and TCRdb's table has in-frame clones only and misses some. Among over 50,000 clones listed, around 97% were seen once. The specimen sequenced was T cells isolated from PBMCs. These receptors were obtained from a human donor in good health.

J is TRBJ2-7 and V is TRBV2; the match to TRBD2 covers 9 bases. The V gene end was trimmed by 7 bases and the J gene end by 5 bases; junction bases not matched to a gene: 9. Germline V gene lookup returns CDR1 SNHLY and CDR2 FYNNEI. This CDR3 is 14 amino acids long. The CDR3 nucleotides read TGTGCCAGCATTTCCGGGACTAGCTTTAACGAGCAGTACTTC. Its protein is CASISGTSFNEQYF.

This clone has just one count. V and J are TRBV19 and TRBJ1-3; TRBD1 might be the D (5 bases). The CDR3 runs to 16 residues. V was trimmed by 0 bases and J by 7 bases, leaving 16 bases between them. In germline, CDR1 is LNHDA, CDR2 SQIVND (reference sequence). The CDR3 coding sequence is TGTGCCAGTAGTATAGATAAGACCGGACAATCGAACACCATATATTTT. It codes for CASSIDKTGQSNTIYF.

The chain carries TRBV5-6 and TRBJ2-1; D may be TRBD1 (6 bases). The CDR3 is 14 amino acids. Germline V gene data show CDR1 as SGHDT and CDR2 as YYEEEE. Trimming removed 0 bases from V and 6 bases from J, with 10 bases in between. CDR3 in DNA: TGTGCCAGCAGCTTGGGCGGCAGGGGCAATGAGCAGTTCTTC. It translates to CASSLGGRGNEQFF.

The gene calls are TRBV7-6 and TRBJ1-4; possible D gene TRBD1, 5 bases. CDR3 size: 14 residues. V was shortened by 1 base and J by 6 bases, with 9 bases between the two germline ends. Germline loops: CDR1 SGHVS, CDR2 FNYEAQ. CDR3 DNA: TGTGCCAGCAGCTTAGTTGTAGGGGATGAAAAACTGTTTTTT. Translation gives CASSLVVGDEKLFF.

The chain joins TRBV10-3 to TRBJ2-1; 10 bases are a match to TRBD2. Germline assignment: CDR1 ENHRY and CDR2 SYGVKD. The CDR3 contains 15 residues. Trimming at V came to 2 bases and at J to 8 bases, leaving 6 bases not matched to a gene. The CDR3 spells CAISERTSGEHEQFF. The CDR3 region has the DNA TGTGCCATCAGTGAGAGGACTAGCGGAGAACATGAGCAGTTCTTC.

The chain recombines TRBV6-5 with TRBJ2-3; 9 bases match TRBD2. V shed 2 bases and J 4 bases; nucleotides not matched to a gene: 4. Germline-derived CDR1 and CDR2 are MNHEY and SVGAGI. The CDR3 spans 15 residues. CDR3 residues: CASSYGGRAPDTQYF. As DNA, the CDR3 is TGTGCCAGCAGTTACGGCGGGAGGGCTCCAGATACGCAGTATTTT.

The chain recombines TRBV7-2 with TRBJ2-7; 9 nucleotides agree with TRBD1. This CDR3 region has 16 residues. Germline CDR1 and CDR2: SGHTA and FQGNSA. V lost 3 bases, J lost 11 bases, and 17 bases stayed unmatched. Written as DNA, the CDR3 is TGTGCCAGCAGCTTTGGCCCGGACAGGGGCCCATCCTCAGAGTACTTC. It specifies CASSFGPDRGPSSEYF.

CDR3: CATIQGLGYGYTF. The CDR3 coding sequence is TGTGCCACGATCCAGGGGCTCGGCTATGGCTACACCTTC. The chain joins TRBV2 to TRBJ1-2, with D tentatively TRBD1 (6 bases). The length of the CDR3 is 13 residues. Trimming stripped 10 bases from V and 4 bases from J, with 16 bases between. The germline gives CDR1 SNHLY, CDR2 FYNNEI.

The rearrangement uses TRBV6-6 and TRBJ2-7; no clear D gene. V dropped 8 bases and J dropped 4 bases, with 15 bases sitting between them. The CDR3 runs 13 residues. Germline V lookup: CDR1 MNHNY, CDR2 SVGAGI (reference sequence). The DNA of the CDR3 is TGTGCCAGCGCGAGACAAGAAGGTTACGAGCAGTACTTC. Protein sequence: CASARQEGYEQYF.

This chain uses TRBV25-1 with TRBJ1-2, with D possibly matching TRBD1 (5 bases). Trimming took off 3 bases at V and 0 bases at J, with 11 bases between the two ends. The length of the CDR3 is 15 residues. Germline V gene sequence: CDR1 MGHDK, CDR2 SYGVNS. The DNA of the CDR3 is TGTGCCAGCAGTGATGAGACAGTCACTAACTATGGCTACACCTTC. It yields the protein CASSDETVTNYGYTF.

The chain links TRBV6-1 to TRBJ2-7, with 7 bases aligning to TRBD1. CDR3 length: 14 residues. The germline V gene has CDR1 MNHNS and CDR2 SASEGT. The V and J ends lost 6 bases and 3 bases, in that order; junction bases with no gene match: 8. The CDR3 DNA is TGTGCCAGCAGCCTTACAGGGGTAGACTACGAGCAGTACTTC. The encoded protein is CASSLTGVDYEQYF.

This clone showed up just once. The chain joins TRBV5-6 to TRBJ1-2; possibly TRBD1 for D (5 bases). V lost 4 bases and J 5 bases, leaving 15 bases between the germline ends. CDR1 and CDR2 (germline): SGHDT, YYEEEE. This CDR3 comprises 14 residues. CDR3 in amino acids: CASSRGYPIYGYTF. CDR3 sequence (DNA): TGTGCCAGCAGCCGGGGGTATCCCATTTATGGCTACACCTTC.

CDR3 DNA sequence: TGTGCCAGCAGTTTCTATCTAGACAGCTTCTATGGCTACACCTTC. Residues: CASSFYLDSFYGYTF. The chain employs TRBV27 and TRBJ1-2, with TRBD1 as a possible D gene (5 bases). CDR1 is MNHEY, CDR2 SMNVEV, per germline (reference sequence). V was shortened by 3 bases and J by 4 bases, with 15 bases between the two germline ends. The CDR3 contains 15 residues.

The chain uses TRBV5-1 and TRBJ2-2; 7 bases align to TRBD2. The V gene's germline CDR1 is SGHRS and CDR2 YFSETQ. The length of the CDR3 is 15 residues. J was trimmed by 4 bases and V by 0 bases; bases with no gene match: 3. The CDR3 region is CASSLGPGGTGELFF. DNA of the CDR3: TGCGCCAGCAGCTTGGGTCCGGGGGGCACCGGGGAGCTGTTTTTT.

This clone appeared a few times. This chain joins TRBV30 and TRBJ1-6; 7 bases agree with TRBD1. The length of the CDR3 is 16 residues. From germline, CDR1 is GTSNPN and CDR2 SVGIG (reference sequence). Unmatched junction bases numbered 15, after V lost 4 bases and J lost 9 bases. CDR3: CAWTAPRQGESSPLHF. DNA for the CDR3: TGTGCCTGGACCGCACCCCGACAGGGTGAGAGTTCACCCCTCCACTTT.

This clone came up once. This chain uses TRBV2 with TRBJ2-7; a weak D match, TRBD2 (5 bases). Trimming cost V 2 bases and J 0 bases, with 11 bases left between them. Germline values: CDR1 SNHLY, CDR2 FYNNEI. The CDR3 consists of 15 residues. The CDR3 DNA sequence: TGTGCCAGCAGTGAATTTCTTGGGAGCTCCTACGAGCAGTACTTC. Translated, it gives CASSEFLGSSYEQYF.